The 21 T cell receptor beta chains below were found in one sample sequenced in a study of T cell repertoires in cytomegalovirus infection. Their specific antigens are unknown. Each CDR3 protein is one row after TCRdb ran MiXCR on the reads. The data hold just over 450,000 distinct CDR3 sequences, with about 44% observed a single time. The source was cultured PBMCs, collected from culture after CMV antigen stimulation. These receptors were obtained from a human donor in good health (CMV status not recorded). Some clones in this sample may be carry-over from other donors' samples.

The chain employs TRBV7-2 and TRBJ2-7, with D perhaps TRBD2 (5 bases). This CDR3 is 14 amino acids long. Germline-derived CDR1 and CDR2 are SGHTA and FQGNSA. With 2 bases removed from V and 5 bases from J, the gap between germline ends came to 13 bases. DNA of the CDR3: TGTGCCAGCAGCTTAACTCCCCGGCGGGACGAGCAGTACTTC. Translating gives CASSLTPRRDEQYF.

The V call is TRBV5-1, the J call TRBJ2-5, with D maybe TRBD1 (6 bases). The CDR3 has 13 residues. Trimming stripped 5 bases from V and 2 bases from J, with 10 bases between. CDR1 and CDR2 from the germline V gene are SGHRS and YFSETQ. Here the CDR3 reads CASRPGVQETQYF. As DNA, the CDR3 is TGCGCCAGCAGACCAGGGGTACAAGAGACCCAGTACTTC.

This clonotype was recorded a few times. The chain has TRBV4-1 and TRBJ2-5, with a tentative D call TRBD2 (6 bases). The CDR3 consists of 19 residues. V was trimmed by 1 base and J by 2 bases, leaving 23 bases between them. Looked up from germline, CDR1 is MGHRA and CDR2 is YSYEKL. The CDR3 nucleotides read TGCGCCAGCAGCCAAGGCCCCCCTGCCTTTGGGGGGAGTCAAGAGACCCAGTACTTC. This gives the protein CASSQGPPAFGGSQETQYF.

The chain couples TRBV7-2 to TRBJ2-7; 8 positions match TRBD1. Looked up from germline, CDR1 is SGHTA and CDR2 is FQGNSA. The V gene end was trimmed by 1 base and the J gene end by 6 bases; junction bases not matched to a gene: 5. The CDR3 extends over 14 amino acids. CDR3 DNA: TGTGCCAGCAGCTTAGGCAGGGGGCCGTCCGAGCAGTACTTC. Residues: CASSLGRGPSEQYF. Supplemented by reference TRBV7-2 and TRBJ2-7, the full variable domain reads GAGVSQSPSNKVTEKGKDVELRCDPISGHTALYWYRQSLGQGLEFLIYFQGNSAPDKSGLPSDRFSAERTGGSVSTLTIQRTQQEDSAVYLCASSLGRGPSEQYFGPGTRLTVT.

The genes are TRBV4-1 and TRBJ2-1; D gene uncertain. Germline values: CDR1 MGHRA, CDR2 YSYEKL. V was pared by 2 bases and J by 0 bases, with 11 bases between. The CDR3 runs 16 residues. Here the CDR3 reads CASSQPTKSSYNEQFF. CDR3 nucleotide sequence: TGCGCCAGCAGCCAACCTACAAAGAGCTCCTACAATGAGCAGTTCTTC.

This clonotype was found many times. V is TRBV7-2 and J is TRBJ2-3; 13 nucleotides agree with TRBD2. CDR3 length: 17 residues. Germline values: CDR1 SGHTA, CDR2 FQGNSA. V lost 5 bases to trimming and J lost 2 bases; unmatched junction nucleotides: 7. CDR3 DNA sequence: TGTGCCAGCAGCATAAGACTAGCGGGGGGAAACACAGATACGCAGTATTTT. Amino acids: CASSIRLAGGNTDTQYF.

This rearrangement joins TRBV7-9 to TRBJ2-1; weak D call: TRBD2 (5 bases). Between the trimmed V and J ends, which lost 5 bases and 4 bases, there was a span of 12 bases. Germline-derived CDR1 and CDR2 are SEHNR and FQNEAQ (reference sequence). The CDR3 sequence is 14 residues long. The CDR3 is CASSNTRGYNEQFF. CDR3 coding DNA: TGTGCCAGCAGCAACACCCGGGGATACAATGAGCAGTTCTTC. Supplemented by reference TRBV7-9 and TRBJ2-1, the full variable domain reads DTGVSQNPRHKITKRGQNVTFRCDPISEHNRLYWYRQTLGQGPEFLTYFQNEAQLEKSRLLSDRFSAERPKGSFSTLEIQRTEQGDSAMYLCASSNTRGYNEQFFGPGTRLTVL.

The chain combines TRBV11-2 with TRBJ1-6; D remains unclear. V was pared by 1 base and J by 5 bases, with 9 bases between. This CDR3 region has 15 residues. Germline V gene lookup returns CDR1 SGHAT and CDR2 FQNNGV. CDR3 residues: CASSLVQRNNSPLHF. The CDR3 coding sequence is TGTGCCAGCAGCTTAGTGCAGAGAAATAATTCACCCCTCCACTTT.

Only a few counts were recorded for this clonotype. This chain links TRBV11-2 with TRBJ2-1; 12 bases are shared with TRBD2. V shed 1 base, J shed 10 bases, and the junction held 8 bases outside the gene matches. Germline V gene lookup returns CDR1 SGHAT and CDR2 FQNNGV. This CDR3 is 16 amino acids long. CDR3 sequence reads: CASSLVASGGGKEQFF. The CDR3 DNA reads TGTGCCAGCAGCTTAGTAGCTAGCGGGGGGGGGAAAGAGCAGTTCTTC.

This chain uses TRBV6-6 with TRBJ1-4, with 9 bases matching TRBD1. The trim removed 5 bases at V and 5 bases at J, leaving 6 bases unmatched. The CDR3 runs to 15 residues. Germline V CDR1 and CDR2: MNHNY, SVGAGI (reference sequence). The CDR3 here is CASSATGGGNEKLFF. As DNA, the CDR3 is TGTGCCAGCAGTGCAACAGGGGGCGGGAATGAAAAACTGTTTTTT.

This clonotype was recorded a few times. V usage is TRBV7-9 and J usage is TRBJ1-6; 7 positions agree with TRBD1. Per germline, CDR1 SEHNR and CDR2 FQNEAQ (reference sequence). Trimming removed 4 bases from V and 8 bases from J; junction bases left unmatched: 5. The CDR3 covers 14 residues. DNA of the CDR3: TGTGCCAGCAGCTACAGGGGCGGATATTCACCCCTCCACTTT. Translated: CASSYRGGYSPLHF.

The table lists this clonotype with a few counts. At one of its ends the junction is not consistent with the germline gene, which may arise from a read error. The J gene is TRBJ2-5, the V gene TRBV4-1; 15 nucleotides match TRBD2. Germline CDR1 reads MGHRA; CDR2 reads YSYEKL. This CDR3 comprises 17 residues. CDR3 in DNA: TGCGCCAGCAGTCAAGATAGCGGACTAGCGGGGGGGGAGACCCAGTACTTC. Protein sequence: CASSQDSGLAGGETQYF.

V usage is TRBV7-6 and J usage is TRBJ2-3; possible D gene TRBD1, 5 bases. Germline V CDR1 and CDR2: SGHVS, FNYEAQ. The CDR3 is made up of 13 amino acids. V lost 6 bases to trimming and J lost 3 bases, with 10 bases between them. CDR3 sequence: CASSRQLTDTQYF. CDR3 nucleotide sequence: TGTGCCAGCAGTCGACAGCTTACAGATACGCAGTATTTT.

V usage is TRBV7-9 and J usage is TRBJ2-7; no reliable D call. Germline values: CDR1 SEHNR, CDR2 FQNEAQ (reference sequence). Trimming stripped 5 bases from V and 5 bases from J, with 16 bases between. CDR3 size: 14 residues. CDR3: CASSPYVDEHEQYF. CDR3 bases: TGTGCCAGCAGCCCCTACGTGGACGAGCACGAGCAGTACTTC.

This clonotype occurred a few times. This may come from a read error, since a much larger clone is one base off. The V gene is TRBV11-2, the J gene TRBJ2-2; D not resolved. CDR1 and CDR2 from the germline V gene are SGHAT and FQNNGV. The CDR3 totals 12 residues. V lost 7 bases and J 0 bases, leaving 3 bases between the germline ends. As DNA, the CDR3 is TGTGCCAGCACCCCGAACACCGGGGAGCTGTTTTTT. Translation gives CASTPNTGELFF.

The chain combines TRBV15 with TRBJ2-4; possibly TRBD2 for D (6 bases). Germline values: CDR1 LNHNV, CDR2 YYDKDF (reference sequence). The CDR3 extends over 15 amino acids. V was cut by 5 bases and J by 6 bases, with 17 bases left in between. The CDR3 loop reads CATSPRVGSGNIQYF. The CDR3, as DNA: TGTGCCACCAGCCCCAGAGTTGGTAGCGGAAACATTCAGTACTTC. Using reference TRBV15 and TRBJ2-4 for the parts outside the CDR3, the full variable domain is DAMVIQNPRYQVTQFGKPVTLSCSQTLNHNVMYWYQQKSSQAPKLLFHYYDKDFNNEADTPDNFQSRRPNTSFCFLDIRSPGLGDTAMYLCATSPRVGSGNIQYFGAGTRLSVL.

This clonotype was found a few times. V usage is TRBV20-1 and J usage is TRBJ1-1, with a possible D match to TRBD1 (6 bases). The CDR3 contains 14 residues. V lost 1 base and J lost 1, with 10 bases in between. Germline V gene data show CDR1 as DFQATT and CDR2 as SNEGSKA (reference sequence). This CDR3 is CSARGQGRNTEAFF. For the CDR3, the DNA is TGCAGTGCTAGAGGCCAGGGGAGGAACACTGAAGCTTTCTTT.

In this sample, this clonotype turned up a few times. The chain has TRBV7-2 and TRBJ2-1, with D unclear. This CDR3 is 12 amino acids long. V lost 3 bases and J lost 9, with 9 bases in between. Per germline, CDR1 SGHTA and CDR2 FQGNSA. CDR3 nucleotide sequence: TGTGCCAGCAGCTTTTCTTTCCGTGAGCAGTTCTTC. This gives the protein CASSFSFREQFF.

This clonotype has just a few counts. This rearrangement joins TRBV7-2 to TRBJ2-2; TRBD2 aligns across 9 bases. This CDR3 is built from 19 residues. Trimming took 3 bases from V and 4 from J; bases not matched to a gene: 15. Germline values: CDR1 SGHTA, CDR2 FQGNSA. CDR3 sequence: CASSFNPFAGGRGTGELFF. In nucleotides, the CDR3 is TGTGCCAGCAGCTTTAACCCCTTCGCGGGGGGGCGAGGCACCGGGGAGCTGTTTTTT.

The chain carries TRBV7-2 and TRBJ2-1; D gene uncertain. The CDR3 has 16 residues. The V end was cut by 1 base, the J end by 2 bases, with 12 bases between. Germline V lookup: CDR1 SGHTA, CDR2 FQGNSA. The CDR3 DNA follows: TGTGCCAGCAGCTTAGTTGGCGACATTACCTACAATGAGCAGTTCTTC. It is translated as CASSLVGDITYNEQFF.

V and J are TRBV11-2 and TRBJ2-3; tentative D call: TRBD2 (5 bases). CDR1 SGHAT and CDR2 FQNNGV come from the germline V gene. Trimming shortened V by 3 bases and J by 4 bases, and 20 bases separated the two germline ends. CDR3 length: 17 residues. The CDR3: CASSLPAGHIFADTQYF. The CDR3 nucleotides are TGTGCCAGCAGCTTGCCGGCGGGTCATATTTTCGCAGATACGCAGTATTTT.